These T cell receptor beta chains were read from a single sample in a study of early stage breast cancer tumors. Profiling relied on immunoSEQ multiplex PCR, and the TCRdb table lists in-frame clones only, not all of them. The table includes around 20,000 clones, 83% detected once. The sample was blood. Receptors originate from a person between 65 and 79 years old with breast cancer. Each CDR3 is given with its conserved first and last residue. The D gene is left open where the match is weak. Clone size appears in some rows only: once, few, many, or a class for an expanded clone.

V: TRBV6-5; J: TRBJ1-1; D: TRBD1; size: .; DNA: TGTGCCAGCAGAATACAGGGGCCGGCTGAAGCTTTCTTT; CDR3: CASRIQGPAEAFF
V: TRBV6-5; J: TRBJ1-6; D: .; size: .; DNA: TGTGCCAGCAGTTATGGGAGCAAAGCCTATAATTCACCCCTCCACTTT; CDR3: CASSYGSKAYNSPLHF
V: TRBV4-1; J: TRBJ2-7; D: .; size: .; DNA: TGCGCCAGCAGCCAGGAAAGGGGTAAGAACGAGCAGTACTTC; CDR3: CASSQERGKNEQYF
V: TRBV6-5; J: TRBJ2-5; D: TRBD1; size: .; DNA: TGTGCCAGCAGTTCCCCCCGGGACAGGGGGCGAGAGACCCAGTACTTC; CDR3: CASSSPRDRGRETQYF
V: TRBV5-4; J: TRBJ2-2; D: TRBD1; size: .; DNA: TGTGCCAGCAGCGGACAGGGTAACGGGGAGCTGTTTTTT; CDR3: CASSGQGNGELFF
V: TRBV7-9; J: TRBJ1-1; D: .; size: few; DNA: TGTGCCAGCAGCTTAATTTTTTCCGGCACTGAAGCTTTCTTT; CDR3: CASSLIFSGTEAFF
V: TRBV7-2; J: TRBJ2-3; D: .; size: .; DNA: TGTGCCAGCAGCCAAATCAGGGTCGGCGGGCAGTATTTT; CDR3: CASSQIRVGGQYF
V: TRBV15; J: TRBJ2-3; D: TRBD2; size: once; DNA: TGTGCCACCAGCACCCGCCGCGGGGGGCCCACAGATACGCAGTATTTT; CDR3: CATSTRRGGPTDTQYF
V: TRBV30; J: TRBJ2-4; D: TRBD1; size: .; DNA: TGTGCCTGGAATCGACAGGGATTAGCCAAAAACATTCAGTACTTC; CDR3: CAWNRQGLAKNIQYF
V: TRBV7-2; J: TRBJ2-7; D: TRBD1; size: .; DNA: TGTGCCAGCGGAGGGACAGGGGAAAGAGGCGAGCAGTACTTC; CDR3: CASGGTGERGEQYF
V: TRBV27; J: TRBJ1-2; D: .; size: .; DNA: TGTGCCAGCAGTTCCGGCCGCGGGGAGGGGTCATATGGCTACACCTTC; CDR3: CASSSGRGEGSYGYTF
V: TRBV7-2; J: TRBJ2-2; D: TRBD2; size: .; DNA: TGTGCCAGCAGCTTACGCGGGGGGTACAACACCGGGGAGCTGTTTTTT; CDR3: CASSLRGGYNTGELFF
V: TRBV4-3; J: TRBJ2-2; D: .; size: .; DNA: TGCGCCAGCAGCCGCGGGGAGAACACCGGGGAGCTGTTTTTT; CDR3: CASSRGENTGELFF
V: TRBV19; J: TRBJ1-6; D: .; size: .; DNA: TGTGCCAGCGCAACAGGGATGAATAATTCACCCCTCCACTTT; CDR3: CASATGMNNSPLHF
V: TRBV5-1; J: TRBJ2-7; D: .; size: .; DNA: TGCGCCAGCAGCTTGGGAGGAATTGGCTACGAGCAGTACTTC; CDR3: CASSLGGIGYEQYF